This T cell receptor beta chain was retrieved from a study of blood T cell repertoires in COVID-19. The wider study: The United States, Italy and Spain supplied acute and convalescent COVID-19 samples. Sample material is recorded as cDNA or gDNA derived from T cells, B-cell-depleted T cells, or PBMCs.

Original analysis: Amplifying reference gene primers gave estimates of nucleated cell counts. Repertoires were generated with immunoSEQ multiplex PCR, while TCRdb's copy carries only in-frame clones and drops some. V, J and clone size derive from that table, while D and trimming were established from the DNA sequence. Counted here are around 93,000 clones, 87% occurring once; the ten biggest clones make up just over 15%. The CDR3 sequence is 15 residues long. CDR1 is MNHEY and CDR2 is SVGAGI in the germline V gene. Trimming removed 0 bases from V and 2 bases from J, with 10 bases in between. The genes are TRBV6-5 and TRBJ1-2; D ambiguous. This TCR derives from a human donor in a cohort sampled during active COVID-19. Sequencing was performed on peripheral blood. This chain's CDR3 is CASSYSKIANYGYTF. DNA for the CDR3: TGTGCCAGCAGTTACTCGAAAATAGCCAACTATGGCTACACCTTC.